Described below is a single T cell receptor (beta chain) sequence and its context. Data came from immunoSEQ multiplex PCR; TCRdb stores just in-frame clones and leaves some out. The sample yields 50,000 to 60,000 clones, roughly nine tenths seen once. This entry is derived from a study of T cell changes during pregnancy in multiple sclerosis. Trimming pared 5 bases from V and 6 bases from J, leaving 10 bases between. The CDR3 is 13 amino acids. Germline CDR1 reads SGHTA; CDR2 reads FQGTGA. This clonotype was obtained from a female donor with multiple sclerosis, enrolled in a pregnancy study. V usage is TRBV7-3 and J usage is TRBJ2-2; tentatively, D is TRBD1 or TRBD2 (6 bases each). Sequencing used CD4+ T cells from peripheral blood mononuclear cells, obtained in the third trimester of pregnancy. Here the CDR3 reads CASSIRGAGELFF. CDR3 nucleotide sequence: TGTGCCAGCAGCATAAGGGGGGCCGGGGAGCTGTTTTTT.